These T cell receptor beta chains were read from a single sample in a study of read filtering for tumor transcriptome and immune sequencing. MiXCR, run by TCRdb on the reads, gives a single entry per CDR3 protein. The sample has 93,000 or so distinct CDR3 sequences, under 25% seen once. Source material: a population of CD138-negative cells sorted from bone marrow. The receptors come from a donor at least 40 years old with multiple myeloma. Both conserved end residues are part of each CDR3. The D gene is left open where the match is weak. Size is omitted from some rows. Given values are once, few, many or a class for expanded clones.

.	TRBV20-1	few	TRBJ1-2	CSAERDGPLF	TGCAGTGCCGAGAGGGACGGACCCCTCTTC
TRBD1	TRBV19	.	TRBJ2-7	CASSIGQGNYEQYF	TGTGCCAGTAGTATCGGACAGGGGAATTACGAGCAGTACTTC
TRBD2	TRBV27	many	TRBJ2-1	CASSLRGGGIDEQFF	TGTGCCAGCAGTTTACGGGGCGGGGGGATTGACGAGCAGTTCTTC
.	TRBV29-1	few	TRBJ1-5	CSVVTGNQPQHF	TGCAGCGTTGTCACGGGGAATCAGCCCCAGCATTTT
TRBD1	TRBV11-2	many	TRBJ2-1	CASSTRRTGVYNEQFF	TGTGCCAGCAGCACGAGAAGGACAGGGGTCTACAATGAGCAGTTCTTC
TRBD1	TRBV5-1	many	TRBJ2-7	CASSPRGYEQYF	TGCGCCAGCAGCCCCAGGGGGTACGAGCAGTACTTC
TRBD2	TRBV10-2	many	TRBJ2-7	CASNRLGGAYEQYF	TGCGCCAGCAACCGCCTTGGGGGGGCCTACGAGCAGTACTTC
TRBD1	TRBV27	many	TRBJ1-4	CASRDPGQHEKLFF	TGTGCCAGCAGGGACCCGGGACAGCATGAAAAACTGTTTTTT
.	TRBV29-1	many	TRBJ1-5	CSVAQGLDQPQHF	TGCAGCGTTGCACAGGGTCTTGATCAGCCCCAGCATTTT
.	TRBV7-9	.	TRBJ2-3	CASSRAPSADTQYF	TGTGCCAGCAGCCGGGCCCCAAGCGCAGATACGCAGTATTTT
.	TRBV28	.	TRBJ2-1	CASSLRGARDEQFF	TGTGCCAGTAGTTTGAGGGGGGCCCGGGATGAGCAGTTCTTC
.	TRBV14	few	TRBJ2-7	CASSQVDWYEQYF	TGTGCCAGCAGCCAAGTAGATTGGTACGAGCAGTACTTC
TRBD1	TRBV28	few	TRBJ1-3	CASSSGQGTGNTIYF	TGTGCCAGCAGTTCCGGACAGGGAACTGGAAACACCATATATTTT
.	TRBV12-3/TRBV12-4	few	TRBJ2-5	CASSLVSMGRGLETQYF	TGTGCCAGCAGTTTAGTCTCTATGGGCCGGGGGTTAGAGACCCAGTACTTC
.	TRBV10-3	.	TRBJ1-1	CAITPSWPGGEAFF	TGTGCCATCACACCCTCATGGCCCGGAGGAGAAGCTTTCTTT